This T cell receptor beta chain was retrieved from a study of shared clonotypes between healthy human individuals. The method was immunoSEQ multiplex PCR; TCRdb's version includes in-frame clones alone and lacks a portion of them. The sample has around 2,000,000 clones; roughly 94% are singletons. In germline, CDR1 is LNHNV, CDR2 YYDKDF (reference sequence). The CDR3 totals 16 residues. Trimming cost V 5 bases and J 7 bases, with 23 bases left between them. The chain has TRBV15 and TRBJ1-1; a possible D gene is TRBD1 (5 bases). The TCR was taken from a man in his late teens or twenties in good health. Source material: naive CD4+ T cells sorted from blood. Subset: CD45RA+ positively selected. CDR3 region: CATSSGTRLTTGEAFF. As DNA, the CDR3 is TGTGCCACCAGCTCCGGGACTAGATTAACCACGGGTGAAGCTTTCTTT.